The clone carrying this TCR beta chain was recorded at least ten times. Its antigen is undetermined. The data were taken from a study of beta chain features in type 1 diabetes. Overall study: The study found patients and healthy donors alike in age, gender and cell yields. Study outcomes and limitations: Patients' naive, central memory and regulatory TCRB repertoires appeared more alike than those of healthy donors. Shorter TCRB CDR3s, moderately but significantly so, were found in Type 1 diabetes patients in all four CD4+ subsets.

V lost 3 bases to trimming and J lost 0 bases, with 7 bases between them. Germline values: CDR1 SGDLS, CDR2 YYNGEE. The CDR3 has 14 residues. Reverse transcribing all isolated RNA meant expressed TCRB transcripts were sequenced. Repertoires were generated with immunoSEQ multiplex PCR, while TCRdb's copy carries only in-frame clones and drops some. Altogether some 900,000 clones are present, roughly 15% being singletons, with the ten largest covering 0.02% to 0.03%. The material sequenced was naive CD4+ T cells from blood. The chain is built from TRBV9 and TRBJ1-3; D not resolved. The TCR sequence derives from a woman between 18 and 29 years old in good health. The CDR3 protein is CASSDRSSGNTIYF. The CDR3 DNA follows: TGTGCCAGCAGCGATAGGAGCTCTGGAAACACCATATATTTT.